This T cell receptor beta chain was obtained from a study of response to subunit inactivated influenza vaccine. This clonotype was seen more than once but under ten times. What it binds is not known. The germline V and J ends were trimmed by 4 bases and 11 bases, with 9 bases remaining between them. CDR1 and CDR2 (germline): KGHDR, SFDVKD. This CDR3 has 11 amino acids. Each CDR3 protein gets one entry after TCRdb re-called the RT-PCR reads with MiXCR. The sample yields around 580,000 distinct CDR3 sequences, approximately 10% seen once. Findings and caveats of the study: There was a suggestion from the authors that each seasonal influenza vaccination recruits few new T cells.

Sample: PBMCs from blood, taken on the day of vaccination. The sequence was collected from a man aged 50 to 59 who received an inactivated influenza vaccine. The chain uses TRBV24-1 and TRBJ2-3, with a possible D match to TRBD1 (5 bases). The DNA of the CDR3 is TGTGCCACCAGTGACCAGGGCTTGCAGTATTTT. Its translation is CATSDQGLQYF.